This T cell receptor (beta chain) derives from a study of control samples from healthy donors and cancer patients. The data were produced by immunoSEQ multiplex PCR, yet TCRdb's version contains in-frame clones alone and is incomplete. This table holds about 60,000 clones, approximately 95% found once. Germline-derived CDR1 and CDR2 are WSHSY and SAAADI. The V segment lost 5 bases and the J segment 0 bases; nucleotides outside the gene matches: 6. This CDR3 comprises 17 residues. The sequence came from a woman between 18 and 30 years old in good health. The specimen sequenced was blood. The chain couples TRBV10-2 to TRBJ2-1, with 11 nucleotides matching TRBD2. The CDR3, as DNA: TGCGCCAGCAGTACTAGCGGGGGCCATAGCTCCTACAATGAGCAGTTCTTC. Translated, it gives CASSTSGGHSSYNEQFF.